The sample holds many counts of the clone carrying this TCR beta chain. The data belong to a study of early T cells in non-severe SARS-CoV-2 infection. Researchers attached unique molecular identifiers to individual cDNA molecules. TCRdb itself ran the 5' RACE reads through MiXCR, one entry per CDR3 protein. The sample carries roughly 30,000 distinct CDR3 sequences, roughly 7% recorded once. Sequencing was carried out using whole blood. The TCR was taken from an adult who was a healthcare worker with PCR-confirmed SARS-CoV-2 infection or an uninfected control (not recorded which).

The CDR3 DNA sequence: TGTGCCAGCAGCTTAGGGACTAGCGGGAGTGAGACCCAGTACTTC. It yields the protein CASSLGTSGSETQYF. The chain has TRBV7-6 and TRBJ2-5, with 13 bases identical to TRBD2. The CDR3 has 15 residues. Trimming at V came to 1 base and at J to 5 bases, leaving 1 base not matched to a gene. The V gene's germline CDR1 is SGHVS and CDR2 FNYEAQ.